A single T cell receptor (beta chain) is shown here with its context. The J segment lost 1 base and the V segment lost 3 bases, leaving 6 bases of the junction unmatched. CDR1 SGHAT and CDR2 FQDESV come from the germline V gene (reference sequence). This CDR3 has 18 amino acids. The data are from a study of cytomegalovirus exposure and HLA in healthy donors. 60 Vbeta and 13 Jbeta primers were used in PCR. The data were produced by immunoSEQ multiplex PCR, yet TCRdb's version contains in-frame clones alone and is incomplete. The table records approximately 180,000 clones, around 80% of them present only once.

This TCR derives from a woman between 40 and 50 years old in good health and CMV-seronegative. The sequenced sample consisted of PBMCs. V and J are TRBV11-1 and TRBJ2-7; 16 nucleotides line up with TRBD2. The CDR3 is CASSLGLAGGPISYEQYF. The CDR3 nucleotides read TGTGCCAGCAGCTTGGGACTAGCGGGAGGGCCGATTTCCTACGAGCAGTACTTC.